The 28 T cell receptor beta chains below all came from one sample that was sequenced in a study of T cell responses to AZD1222 COVID-19 vaccine. TCRdb's copy holds only in-frame clones and misses some; the assay was immunoSEQ multiplex PCR. The table records some 150,000 clones, roughly 85% of them present only once. The sample consisted of peripheral blood, taken 28 days after the second dose of the MenACWY control vaccine. These receptors were taken from an adult who received the MenACWY meningococcal vaccine as a control.

The V call is TRBV20-1, the J call TRBJ2-7, with TRBD1 identical over 7 bases. Trimming at V came to 7 bases and at J to 3 bases, leaving 3 bases not matched to a gene. Germline CDR1 and CDR2: DFQATT and SNEGSKA (reference sequence). This CDR3 is 11 amino acids long. The CDR3 here is CSVRQGYEQYF. The CDR3 nucleotides read TGCAGTGTGCGACAGGGCTACGAGCAGTACTTC.

V gene TRBV28 combines with J gene TRBJ2-2; a weak D match, TRBD2 (6 bases). Trimming cost V 2 bases and J 5 bases, with 9 bases left between them. The V gene's germline CDR1 is MDHEN and CDR2 SYDVKM. The CDR3 has 14 residues. In DNA, the CDR3 is TGTGCCAGCAGTTTAATCGGGGGTACCGGGGAGCTGTTTTTT. Translating it yields CASSLIGGTGELFF.

For the CDR3, the DNA is TGCGCCAGCAGCCAAGATCAACGGGGAGAGCGGGGCTACACCTTC. Translated, it gives CASSQDQRGERGYTF. This chain links TRBV4-1 with TRBJ1-2; D remains ambiguous. The V end was cut by 0 bases, the J end by 8 bases, with 16 bases between. CDR3 length equals 15 residues. Germline lookup yields CDR1 MGHRA and CDR2 YSYEKL.

This clone has a handful of counts. The rearrangement joins TRBV7-2 to TRBJ2-7, with D unresolved. The CDR3 is 14 amino acids. V lost 5 bases and J 1 base, leaving 12 bases between the germline ends. Germline V gene data show CDR1 as SGHTA and CDR2 as FQGNSA. CDR3 region: CASSPRRESYEQYF. The CDR3 nucleotides are TGTGCCAGCAGCCCACGAAGGGAATCCTACGAGCAGTACTTC.

V and J are TRBV6-2 or TRBV6-3 and TRBJ2-3, with TRBD2 identical over 10 bases. Germline V gives CDR1 MNHEY, CDR2 SVGEGT. The CDR3 length is 16 residues. V was pared by 4 bases and J by 9 bases, with 13 bases of the junction left unmatched. The CDR3 spells CASSSLTSGRTGTQYF. The CDR3 region has the DNA TGTGCCAGCAGTTCATTGACTAGCGGGCGGACGGGAACGCAGTATTTT.

The chain combines TRBV6-1 with TRBJ1-2; D not certain. CDR1 is MNHNS and CDR2 is SASEGT in the germline V gene. The V gene lost 0 bases and the J gene lost 7 bases, with 12 bases spanning the gap. The length of the CDR3 is 14 residues. CDR3 protein: CASSEASARGGYTF. The CDR3 DNA reads as TGTGCCAGCAGTGAAGCTTCGGCTCGGGGTGGCTACACCTTC.

This rearrangement joins TRBV10-3 to TRBJ2-3; no clear D. This CDR3 contains 14 residues. V dropped 2 bases and J dropped 0 bases, with 6 bases sitting between them. Germline V gives CDR1 ENHRY, CDR2 SYGVKD. CDR3: CAISERVSTDTQYF. CDR3 bases: TGTGCCATCAGTGAGAGGGTAAGCACAGATACGCAGTATTTT.

V usage is TRBV9 and J usage is TRBJ2-7; 7 nucleotides agree with TRBD2. CDR1 SGDLS and CDR2 YYNGEE come from the germline V gene. The CDR3 loop spans 15 amino acids. Losses at the gene ends were 3 bases for V and 5 bases for J; bases not matched to a gene: 11. CDR3 in DNA: TGTGCCAGCAGCGGGGCGGGCGGGAGAGGAGACGAGCAGTACTTC. Residues: CASSGAGGRGDEQYF.

This clone was recorded a few times. This chain uses TRBV19 with TRBJ1-1; possibly TRBD1 for D (5 bases). Looked up from germline, CDR1 is LNHDA and CDR2 is SQIVND (reference sequence). V lost 4 bases to trimming and J lost 0 bases, with 12 bases between them. The CDR3 totals 15 residues. The CDR3 region is CASSRRQKMNTEAFF. Here the CDR3 DNA reads TGTGCCAGTAGTAGGAGACAGAAAATGAACACTGAAGCTTTCTTT.

This sequence joins TRBV27 and TRBJ1-2; 7 bases fit TRBD1. Per the germline V gene, CDR1 is MNHEY and CDR2 is SMNVEV (reference sequence). This CDR3 comprises 14 residues. The V and J ends lost 5 bases and 8 bases, in that order; junction bases with no gene match: 11. CDR3 loop: CASSRGQLRTGYTF. CDR3 nucleotide sequence: TGTGCCAGCAGTAGGGGGCAGTTGCGTACGGGCTACACCTTC.

The chain is built from TRBV11-2 and TRBJ2-1; tentative D call: TRBD2 (6 bases). CDR1 is SGHAT, CDR2 FQNNGV, per germline. CDR3 size: 15 residues. Between the trimmed V and J ends, which lost 5 bases and 3 bases, there was a span of 14 bases. The CDR3 DNA reads TGTGCCAGCAGCCAGGGACTCCCCAGCTACAATGAGCAGTTCTTC. Residues: CASSQGLPSYNEQFF.

The chain employs TRBV5-4 and TRBJ2-6; possibly TRBD2 for D (5 bases). Germline V gene data show CDR1 as SGHNT and CDR2 as YYREEE (reference sequence). Trimming stripped 1 base from V and 0 bases from J, with 11 bases between. The CDR3 is 17 amino acids. CDR3 in amino acids: CASSLSGRASGANVLTF. DNA of the CDR3: TGTGCCAGCAGCTTGAGCGGACGGGCCTCTGGGGCCAACGTCCTGACTTTC. Combining the CDR3 with reference TRBV5-4 and TRBJ2-6 gives the whole variable domain ETGVTQSPTHLIKTRGQQVTLRCSSQSGHNTVSWYQQALGQGPQFIFQYYREEENGRGNFPPRFSGLQFPNYSSELNVNALELDDSALYLCASSLSGRASGANVLTFGAGSRLTVL.

The rearrangement joins TRBV27 to TRBJ2-2; maybe TRBD1 (6 bases). The germline V gene encodes CDR1 MNHEY and CDR2 SMNVEV (reference sequence). Trimming stripped 6 bases from V and 3 bases from J, with 11 bases between. The CDR3 is 14 amino acids. The CDR3 DNA reads TGTGCCAGCAGGGGAGACAGGTACACCGGGGAGCTGTTTTTT. Protein: CASRGDRYTGELFF.

The chain has TRBV11-3 and TRBJ2-1; D is unclear. V shed 4 bases and J shed 1 base, with 5 bases lying between them. This CDR3 is 13 amino acids long. Germline V gives CDR1 SGHNT, CDR2 YENEEA. The CDR3 loop is CASSSGSYNEQFF. Written as DNA, the CDR3 is TGTGCCAGCAGCTCTGGGTCCTACAATGAGCAGTTCTTC.

V is TRBV10-3 and J is TRBJ2-7; 12 bases align to TRBD1. This CDR3 is 14 amino acids long. Germline-derived CDR1 and CDR2 are ENHRY and SYGVKD. J gave up 6 bases and V 8 bases, and 8 bases lay outside the gene matches. The CDR3 bases are TGTGCCATCGGCGGGACAGGGGGCATGGGCGAGCAGTACTTC. This codes for CAIGGTGGMGEQYF.

J is TRBJ2-1 and V is TRBV11-1, with D uncertain. CDR3 length: 16 residues. The ends were cut back, 1 base at V and 0 bases at J, with 10 bases in the middle. In germline, CDR1 is SGHAT, CDR2 FQDESV (reference sequence). CDR3 region: CASSLVVASSYNEQFF. CDR3 coding DNA: TGTGCCAGCAGCTTAGTGGTCGCAAGCTCCTACAATGAGCAGTTCTTC.

The chain is built from TRBV7-2 and TRBJ1-2; unclear D gene. The CDR3 consists of 13 residues. CDR1 is SGHTA, CDR2 FQGNSA, per germline. V gave up 5 bases and J gave up 0 bases, with 7 bases separating them. Written as DNA, the CDR3 is TGTGCCAGCAGCCCCTCGGCTAACTATGGCTACACCTTC. This gives the protein CASSPSANYGYTF. Supplemented by reference TRBV7-2 and TRBJ1-2, the full variable domain reads GAGVSQSPSNKVTEKGKDVELRCDPISGHTALYWYRQSLGQGLEFLIYFQGNSAPDKSGLPSDRFSAERTGGSVSTLTIQRTQQEDSAVYLCASSPSANYGYTFGSGTRLTVV.

The rearrangement uses TRBV20-1 and TRBJ1-2, with TRBD1 as a possible D gene (5 bases). Germline V CDR1 and CDR2: DFQATT, SNEGSKA (reference sequence). The length of the CDR3 is 11 residues. Trimming removed 5 bases at V and 7 bases at J, with 11 bases between. This CDR3 reads CSASLRGGYTF. The CDR3 DNA sequence: TGCAGTGCTTCCTTAAGGGGTGGCTACACCTTC.

This clone appeared a few times. This chain joins TRBV28 and TRBJ1-1; possibly TRBD1 for D (5 bases). The CDR3 runs 12 residues. Germline CDR1 MDHEN, CDR2 SYDVKM. The ends were cut back, 1 base at V and 9 bases at J, with 9 bases in the middle. CDR3 DNA: TGTGCCAGCAGTTTATTGGGACGGCAAGCTTTCTTT. Residues: CASSLLGRQAFF.

The V call is TRBV5-6, the J call TRBJ1-2; 9 bases map to TRBD1. Germline V lookup: CDR1 SGHDT, CDR2 YYEEEE. V lost 4 bases, J lost 3 bases, and 4 bases stayed unmatched. The CDR3 totals 14 residues. CDR3 DNA sequence: TGTGCCAGCAGCCCAGACAGGGGGGACTATGGCTACACCTTC. Translating it yields CASSPDRGDYGYTF.

In this sample, this clone turned up a few times. The chain uses TRBV27 and TRBJ1-2, with 9 bases that match TRBD1. Trimming at V came to 6 bases and at J to 2 bases, leaving 10 bases not matched to a gene. Germline-derived CDR1 and CDR2 are MNHEY and SMNVEV (reference sequence). CDR3 size: 16 residues. CDR3 loop: CASSLRLGQGNYGYTF. CDR3 nucleotides: TGTGCCAGCAGCCTACGTCTTGGACAGGGGAACTATGGCTACACCTTC.

The chain recombines TRBV5-1 with TRBJ2-7, with a weak D call TRBD1 (6 bases). The germline CDR1 and CDR2 sequences are SGHRS and YFSETQ. This CDR3 comprises 18 residues. The V end was cut by 8 bases, the J end by 3 bases, with 30 bases between. The CDR3 coding sequence is TGCGCCAGTATTACCTACCTATTAGGACAGATAAAATACTACGAGCAGTACGTC. Residues: CASITYLLGQIKYYEQYV.

V and J are TRBV24-1 and TRBJ1-1, with D uncertain. Germline V CDR1 and CDR2: KGHDR, SFDVKD. Trimming took off 3 bases at V and 4 bases at J, with 14 bases between the two ends. CDR3 length: 15 residues. Here the CDR3 DNA reads TGTGCCACCAGTGATGCTCGTGACGGTAGCACTGAAGCTTTCTTT. It translates to CATSDARDGSTEAFF.

J is TRBJ1-6 and V is TRBV12-3 or TRBV12-4; D gene uncertain. V lost 4 bases and J 6 bases, leaving 4 bases between the germline ends. The CDR3 runs 12 residues. The CDR3 loop is CASSYSNSPLHF. The CDR3, as DNA: TGTGCCAGCAGTTACAGTAATTCACCCCTCCACTTT.

The chain links TRBV10-3 to TRBJ2-2; D perhaps matches TRBD2 (5 bases). Per germline, CDR1 ENHRY and CDR2 SYGVKD. The CDR3 runs to 17 residues. V lost 0 bases to trimming and J lost 1 base, with 12 bases between them. The CDR3, as DNA: TGTGCCATCAGTGAGTCGGTCTCCGGGAAGAACACCGGGGAGCTGTTTTTT. It is translated as CAISESVSGKNTGELFF.

J is TRBJ1-5 and V is TRBV19; 7 nucleotides agree with TRBD1. The CDR3 length is 16 residues. Trimming took 6 bases from V and 0 from J; bases not matched to a gene: 8. From germline, CDR1 is LNHDA and CDR2 SQIVND (reference sequence). CDR3 nucleotides: TGTGCCAGTAGAGCACAGGGGATTAATAGCAATCAGCCCCAGCATTTT. Encoded protein: CASRAQGINSNQPQHF.

V gene TRBV2 combines with J gene TRBJ2-1; TRBD2 matches 7 bases. CDR3 length: 12 amino acids. J lost 9 bases, V lost 6 bases, and 5 bases had no gene match. The germline V gene has CDR1 SNHLY and CDR2 FYNNEI. DNA for the CDR3: TGTGCCAGCAGGCAAGGGGAGGGTGAGCAGTTCTTC. Encoded protein: CASRQGEGEQFF. The full variable domain, rest sourced from reference TRBV2 and TRBJ2-1, is EPEVTQTPSHQVTQMGQEVILRCVPISNHLYFYWYRQILGQKVEFLVSFYNNEISEKSEIFDDQFSVERPDGSNFTLKIRSTKLEDSAMYFCASRQGEGEQFFGPGTRLTVL.

The chain has TRBV7-2 and TRBJ2-7; possibly TRBD2 for D (6 bases). V was cut by 4 bases and J by 2 bases, with 18 bases left in between. Germline values: CDR1 SGHTA, CDR2 FQGNSA. This CDR3 comprises 16 residues. CDR3 residues: CASSSPMWGETYEQYF. CDR3 nucleotide sequence: TGTGCCAGCAGCTCCCCCATGTGGGGGGAAACCTACGAGCAGTACTTC.